Reported below is one T cell receptor beta chain. The target antigen is unknown. Second-dose recipients at about 4 or about 12 weeks were treated as one pooled group. Germline CDR1 reads MGHDK; CDR2 reads SYGVNS. V was pared by 3 bases and J by 2 bases, with 6 bases between. CDR3 length: 13 amino acids. This sample stems from a study of T cell responses to AZD1222 COVID-19 vaccine. Study-level results: Spike was spanned by vaccine-associated CD4 TCRs, which were dominant at 160-218 and 743-854. Baseline serostatus was positive in only a handful of AZD1222 recipients.

The protocol was immunoSEQ multiplex PCR, while the TCRdb copy is restricted to in-frame clones and leaves out a portion. The data show tens of thousands of clones, approximately 91% seen once. This sample comprised peripheral blood, obtained 28 days after the second AZD1222 dose. The J gene is TRBJ2-3, the V gene TRBV25-1; D not certain. The sequence derives from an adult who received the AZD1222 COVID-19 vaccine. In DNA form, the CDR3 reads TGTGCCAGCAGTGAGGTGTCCACAGATACGCAGTATTTT. The encoded protein is CASSEVSTDTQYF. The full variable domain, in which reference TRBV25-1 and TRBJ2-3 provide the parts outside the CDR3, is EADIYQTPRYLVIGTGKKITLECSQTMGHDKMYWYQQDPGMELHLIHYSYGVNSTEKGDLSSESTVSRIRTEHFPLTLESARPSHTSQYLCASSEVSTDTQYFGPGTRLTVL.